This entry lists 2 T cell receptor beta chains sequenced from one sample in a study of OX40 agonist ivuxolimab in advanced cancers. Library preparation used the immunoSEQ multiplex PCR assay. What TCRdb holds here is the immuneACCESS table cut down to in-frame rearrangements. Part of the clones is not present; checked against another copy, under half of the missing clones reflect an unresolved V gene, and the others are unexplained. The table for this sample lists over 85,000 clones; roughly 89% of them were counted only once. The ten most abundant clones make up 0.27% of the sample. The sample consisted of CD4+ or CD8+ T cells sorted from blood, taken in a trial of the OX40 agonist ivuxolimab. All receptors come from an adult with an advanced solid tumor such as melanoma, head and neck, liver or kidney cancer.

J is TRBJ2-7 and V is TRBV5-1; TRBD2 aligns across 13 bases. The V gene end was trimmed by 5 bases and the J gene end by 4 bases; junction bases not matched to a gene: 6. The CDR3 has 15 amino acids. Germline lookup yields CDR1 SGHRS and CDR2 YFSETQ. Here the CDR3 reads CASRIGTSGIYEQYF. The CDR3 region has the DNA TGCGCCAGCAGGATCGGGACTAGCGGGATTTACGAGCAGTACTTC.

V is TRBV9 and J is TRBJ2-1; D may be TRBD2 (6 bases). With 6 bases removed from V and 0 bases from J, the gap between germline ends came to 13 bases. Germline values: CDR1 SGDLS, CDR2 YYNGEE. This CDR3 is built from 15 residues. The DNA for the CDR3 is TGTGCCAGCACCCCGGGCGGGAACTCCTACAATGAGCAGTTCTTC. This codes for CASTPGGNSYNEQFF.